These 18 T cell receptor beta chains share one sample of origin, sequenced in a study of shared clonotypes between healthy human individuals. Terminally differentiated effector memory CD45RA+ cells were excluded by CCR7 positive selection of CD45RO-negative cells. Generated by immunoSEQ multiplex PCR, the TCRdb table keeps only in-frame clones and is missing some. This table has about 820,000 clones, about 91% appearing once. The sequenced sample was naive CD8+ T cells sorted from blood. The receptors shown here come from a young man in good health.

The chain carries TRBV7-9 and TRBJ1-4, with no clear D. The CDR3 contains 14 residues. Trimming left V 8 bases short and J 2 bases short, with 12 bases between. CDR1 and CDR2 from the germline V gene are SEHNR and FQNEAQ (reference sequence). CDR3 loop: CASGTVGTNEKLFF. The DNA for the CDR3 is TGTGCCAGCGGCACAGTGGGGACTAATGAAAAACTGTTTTTT. Full variable domain (missing parts from reference TRBV7-9 and TRBJ1-4): DTGVSQNPRHKITKRGQNVTFRCDPISEHNRLYWYRQTLGQGPEFLTYFQNEAQLEKSRLLSDRFSAERPKGSFSTLEIQRTEQGDSAMYLCASGTVGTNEKLFFGSGTQLSVL.

The table lists this clone with a count of one. The chain links TRBV29-1 to TRBJ2-7; 10 bases agree with TRBD2. Germline trimming cut 6 bases from V and 6 bases from J; bases unmatched to any gene: 11. This CDR3 region has 14 residues. Germline V gene data show CDR1 as SQVTM and CDR2 as ANQGSEA. CDR3 nucleotides: TGCAGCGTCGAACTAGCGGGGCATCAATCCGAGCAGTACTTC. Its translation is CSVELAGHQSEQYF.

On this clone: This sample includes further DNA sequences coding for the same CDR3. The chain uses TRBV4-1 and TRBJ2-7; 10 bases are a match to TRBD2. The CDR3 length is 16 residues. The V segment lost 0 bases and the J segment 1 base; nucleotides outside the gene matches: 3. Germline assignment: CDR1 MGHRA and CDR2 YSYEKL. CDR3 loop: CASSQDLSGGSYEQYF. CDR3 DNA: TGCGCCAGCAGCCAAGATCTTAGCGGGGGGTCCTACGAGCAGTACTTC.

The chain has TRBV6-5 and TRBJ2-7; D call uncertain. Between the trimmed V and J ends, which lost 1 base and 3 bases, there was a span of 16 bases. This CDR3 is 16 amino acids long. Germline values: CDR1 MNHEY, CDR2 SVGAGI. CDR3 in amino acids: CASSYYGGRSYYEQYF. The CDR3 nucleotides read TGTGCCAGCAGTTACTATGGCGGCAGGAGTTACTACGAGCAGTACTTC.

The rearrangement links TRBV27 to TRBJ2-2; D remains ambiguous. The CDR3 has 13 residues. The ends were cut back, 5 bases at V and 1 base at J, with 5 bases in the middle. Germline V gene sequence: CDR1 MNHEY, CDR2 SMNVEV (reference sequence). The CDR3 DNA reads as TGTGCCAGCAGTGCACAGAACACCGGGGAGCTGTTTTTT. Protein sequence: CASSAQNTGELFF.

The chain joins TRBV28 to TRBJ2-5, with a weak D call TRBD2 (5 bases). This CDR3 region has 13 residues. The V gene lost 6 bases and the J gene lost 5 bases, with 13 bases spanning the gap. Germline V gives CDR1 MDHEN, CDR2 SYDVKM. Written as DNA, the CDR3 is TGTGCCAGCAGAGGACTTTCTGGCGAGACCCAGTACTTC. Protein: CASRGLSGETQYF. Drawing the rest from reference TRBV28 and TRBJ2-5, the complete variable domain is DVKVTQSSRYLVKRTGEKVFLECVQDMDHENMFWYRQDPGLGLRLIYFSYDVKMKEKGDIPEGYSVSREKKERFSLILESASTNQTSMYLCASRGLSGETQYFGPGTRLLVL.

This rearrangement joins TRBV7-8 to TRBJ2-7, with D unclear. Trimming stripped 6 bases from V and 2 bases from J, with 17 bases between. Germline V gene sequence: CDR1 SGHVS, CDR2 FQNEAQ. The CDR3 totals 15 residues. The CDR3 DNA sequence: TGTGCCAGCAGTCCAACGGGCGGCACCGCCTACGAGCAGTACTTC. This translates into CASSPTGGTAYEQYF.

V usage is TRBV6-1 and J usage is TRBJ1-1; maybe TRBD1 (5 bases). Germline V lookup: CDR1 MNHNS, CDR2 SASEGT. This CDR3 spans 13 amino acids. V was cut by 0 bases and J by 5 bases, with 7 bases left in between. The DNA of the CDR3 is TGTGCCAGCAGTGAAGCGGGACGGACTGAAGCTTTCTTT. As protein: CASSEAGRTEAFF.

This clone occurred a few times. The V call is TRBV7-9, the J call TRBJ1-2, with 7 bases aligning to TRBD1. The CDR3 spans 15 residues. Trimming removed 4 bases from V and 4 bases from J; junction bases left unmatched: 9. Per the germline V gene, CDR1 is SEHNR and CDR2 is FQNEAQ (reference sequence). This CDR3 is CASSWDRGGIYGYTF. As DNA, the CDR3 is TGTGCCAGCAGCTGGGACAGAGGGGGCATCTATGGCTACACCTTC. The entire variable domain, with the rest obtained from reference TRBV7-9 and TRBJ1-2, is as follows: DTGVSQNPRHKITKRGQNVTFRCDPISEHNRLYWYRQTLGQGPEFLTYFQNEAQLEKSRLLSDRFSAERPKGSFSTLEIQRTEQGDSAMYLCASSWDRGGIYGYTFGSGTRLTVV.

A remark on this clone: The sample holds other DNA sequences that translate to the same CDR3. The chain couples TRBV28 to TRBJ2-7; D assignment may be TRBD1 or TRBD2 (5 bases each). Germline values: CDR1 MDHEN, CDR2 SYDVKM. V was trimmed by 6 bases and J by 4 bases, leaving 13 bases between them. The CDR3 covers 13 residues. This chain's CDR3 is CASSPGTDYEQYF. In DNA, the CDR3 is TGTGCCAGCAGCCCCGGGACGGATTACGAGCAGTACTTC.

The chain recombines TRBV7-9 with TRBJ1-5; D unresolved. The CDR3 runs 15 residues. V was shortened by 1 base and J by 0 bases, with 7 bases between the two germline ends. From germline, CDR1 is SEHNR and CDR2 FQNEAQ (reference sequence). The CDR3 reads CASSLGGSSNQPQHF. The CDR3 coding sequence is TGTGCCAGCAGCTTAGGGGGAAGTAGCAATCAGCCCCAGCATTTT.

V and J are TRBV7-2 and TRBJ2-7, with 8 bases fitting TRBD1. CDR3 size: 17 residues. V lost 5 bases, J lost 3 bases, and 15 bases stayed unmatched. Germline CDR1 reads SGHTA; CDR2 reads FQGNSA. CDR3 sequence: CASSRHIQGVNYYEQYF. The CDR3 DNA follows: TGTGCCAGCAGCCGGCACATACAGGGGGTGAACTACTACGAGCAGTACTTC.

The chain is built from TRBV29-1 and TRBJ2-7; 10 nucleotides line up with TRBD2. CDR3 length: 16 amino acids. Germline loops: CDR1 SQVTM, CDR2 ANQGSEA. V gave up 5 bases and J gave up 0 bases; unmatched junction bases: 10. The CDR3 DNA is TGCAGCGTTAGCACTAGCGGGACTTCTCCCTCCTACGAGCAGTACTTC. Its protein is CSVSTSGTSPSYEQYF.

The chain is built from TRBV19 and TRBJ2-7, with TRBD1 matching 7 bases. The CDR3 loop spans 15 amino acids. Germline CDR1 LNHDA, CDR2 SQIVND (reference sequence). Germline trimming cut 5 bases from V and 1 base from J; bases unmatched to any gene: 8. The CDR3 nucleotides read TGTGCCAGTAGTTTAGGCCGGGACAGTTCCTACGAGCAGTACTTC. This sequence encodes CASSLGRDSSYEQYF. Combining the CDR3 with reference TRBV19 and TRBJ2-7 gives the whole variable domain DGGITQSPKYLFRKEGQNVTLSCEQNLNHDAMYWYRQDPGQGLRLIYYSQIVNDFQKGDIAEGYSVSREKKESFPLTVTSAQKNPTAFYLCASSLGRDSSYEQYFGPGTRLTVT.

The chain uses TRBV15 and TRBJ2-7, with 7 bases identical to TRBD1. J gave up 2 bases and V 3 bases, and 10 bases lay outside the gene matches. The length of the CDR3 is 16 residues. Looked up from germline, CDR1 is LNHNV and CDR2 is YYDKDF (reference sequence). The CDR3 is CATSSFKGDRAYEQYF. The CDR3 DNA sequence: TGTGCCACCAGCAGCTTTAAGGGGGACAGAGCCTACGAGCAGTACTTC. The full variable domain, with the rest looked up from reference TRBV15 and TRBJ2-7, is DAMVIQNPRYQVTQFGKPVTLSCSQTLNHNVMYWYQQKSSQAPKLLFHYYDKDFNNEADTPDNFQSRRPNTSFCFLDIRSPGLGDTAMYLCATSSFKGDRAYEQYFGPGTRLTVT.

CDR3 nucleotide sequence: TGCAGCGTTGGAATAGCGGGGGGCACAGATACGCAGTATTTT. It specifies CSVGIAGGTDTQYF. The chain joins TRBV29-1 to TRBJ2-3; 9 bases fit TRBD2. Trimming cost V 4 bases and J 1 base; bases outside gene matches: 3. Germline V CDR1 and CDR2: SQVTM, ANQGSEA. This CDR3 has 14 amino acids.

J is TRBJ2-3 and V is TRBV27, with D perhaps being TRBD1 or TRBD2 (5 bases each). CDR3 length: 15 amino acids. Trimming left V 10 bases short and J 0 bases short, with 17 bases between. Germline V gives CDR1 MNHEY, CDR2 SMNVEV (reference sequence). CDR3 loop: CATSPGTLSTDTQYF. In DNA, the CDR3 is TGTGCCACCTCCCCAGGGACGTTGAGCACAGATACGCAGTATTTT.

This chain uses TRBV10-2 with TRBJ2-5; 8 nucleotides match TRBD1. Germline trimming cut 6 bases from V and 4 bases from J; bases unmatched to any gene: 7. The germline gives CDR1 WSHSY, CDR2 SAAADI. The CDR3 sequence is 14 residues long. The CDR3 reads CASSWDRQGETQYF. The CDR3 DNA reads as TGCGCCAGCAGCTGGGACAGGCAGGGAGAGACCCAGTACTTC.